Listed below are T cell receptor beta chains from one sample, sequenced in a study of CD8 T cells in ankylosing spondylitis. Using its own MiXCR run on the 5' RACE reads, TCRdb lists one record per CDR3 protein. The repertoire holds fewer than 650,000 distinct CDR3 sequences, about 12% seen once, with around 6.8% in the top ten. Sequencing was carried out using blood, either unsorted or a sorted T cell fraction (not recorded which). All receptors come from a male donor with ankylosing spondylitis. Each CDR3 is given with its conserved first and last residue. The D gene is left open where the match is weak. The size entry is marked missing in some rows and otherwise reads once, few, many or a size class.

-	TRBV9	TRBJ2-2	TRBD2	15	TGTGCCAGCAGCGTCTTTACGGGGGGCACCGGGGAGCTGTTTTTT	CASSVFTGGTGELFF
few	TRBV5-1	TRBJ2-3	-	16	TGCGCCAGCAGCAGAACAGGCGCCTCTAGCACAGATACGCAGTATTTT	CASSRTGASSTDTQYF
few	TRBV3-1	TRBJ2-1	-	17	TGTGCCAGCAGCCCCGACCTCCGCAGGAACTCCTACAATGAGCAGTTCTTC	CASSPDLRRNSYNEQFF
-	TRBV7-2	TRBJ2-5	-	12	TGTGCCAGCAGCGCAGGGTCGGAGACCCAGTACTTC	CASSAGSETQYF
-	TRBV25-1	TRBJ2-1	TRBD2	14	TGTGCCAGCACAGCGGGAGCGGGGGTCAATGAGCAGTTCTTC	CASTAGAGVNEQFF
many	TRBV5-6	TRBJ1-5	-	15	TGTGCCAGCAGCTTATATGGGGGTAGCAATCAGCCCCAGCATTTT	CASSLYGGSNQPQHF
few	TRBV20-1	TRBJ2-2	-	16	TGCAGTGCTAGTCTGGGGGTCAATTGGAACACCGGGGAGCTGTTTTTT	CSASLGVNWNTGELFF
-	TRBV9	TRBJ2-5	TRBD2	17	TGTGCCAGCAGCGTAGACCTAGCGGGAGGGTCTCAAGAGACCCAGTACTTC	CASSVDLAGGSQETQYF
-	TRBV21-1	TRBJ2-5	-	14	TGTGCCAGCAGCAGTACAGGGAACCAAGAGACCCAGTACTTC	CASSSTGNQETQYF
-	TRBV18	TRBJ1-5	TRBD1	16	TGTGCCATCTCACCACCCTTACAGGGGAACGATCAGCCCCAGCATTTT	CAISPPLQGNDQPQHF
many	TRBV12-3/TRBV12-4	TRBJ1-2	-	13	TGTGCCAGCACCCCCATGGGGGAACGTGGCTACACCTTC	CASTPMGERGYTF
once	TRBV3-1	TRBJ2-3	-	17	TGTGCCAGCAGCCAAATGAACGCCGGGAGTCCGGCAGATACGCAGTATTTT	CASSQMNAGSPADTQYF
-	TRBV11-3	TRBJ2-3	TRBD2	17	TGTGCCAGCAGCCCAAGAAGAGTAGCGGGTTATACAGATACGCAGTATTTT	CASSPRRVAGYTDTQYF
few	TRBV27	TRBJ2-1	TRBD1	15	TGTGCCAGCAGTTTACGAACAGGACAGGGCAATGAGCAGTTCTTC	CASSLRTGQGNEQFF
few	TRBV7-8	TRBJ1-4	-	19	TGTGCCAGCAGCTTAGGCGGGGGCGCGTTCCCGTTTCCCAATGAAAAACTGTTTTTT	CASSLGGGAFPFPNEKLFF
few	TRBV15	TRBJ1-3	-	14	TGTGCCACCAGCCCAGGACACTCTGGAAACACCATATATTTT	CATSPGHSGNTIYF
few	TRBV6-2/TRBV6-3	TRBJ1-2	-	12	TGTGCCAGCACCAACCCGGAGACTGGCTACACCTTC	CASTNPETGYTF
few	TRBV11-3	TRBJ2-2	-	15	TGTGCCAGCAGCCCTTTTAGGGGAAACACCGGGGAGCTGTTTTTT	CASSPFRGNTGELFF
-	TRBV5-5	TRBJ2-2	-	16	TGTGCCAGCAGCTCCATAGGGGGATCGGGTACCGGGGAGCTGTTTTTT	CASSSIGGSGTGELFF
few	TRBV28	TRBJ2-3	-	12	TGTGCCAGCAGAAGACACCCCGATACGCAGTATTTT	CASRRHPDTQYF
few	TRBV6-1	TRBJ2-1	-	14	TGTGCCAGCTTGGGGGGGCGGTTGCACAATGAGCAGTTCTTC	CASLGGRLHNEQFF
-	TRBV11-1	TRBJ2-7	TRBD2	15	TGTGCCAGCAGCTCCCGACTAGCGGGACTCTACGAGCAGTACTTC	CASSSRLAGLYEQYF
few	TRBV20-1	TRBJ2-3	-	16	TGCAGTGCTAACCCACTCCGGGGCCATCCGACAGATACGCAGTATTTT	CSANPLRGHPTDTQYF
-	TRBV29-1	TRBJ2-1	-	16	TGCAGCGTTGACCCTTCGCGGATGAGCTCCTACAATGAGCAGTTCTTC	CSVDPSRMSSYNEQFF
few	TRBV10-1	TRBJ2-2	TRBD2	15	TGCGCCAGCAGTGGCGCACTAGCGGGAGCCGGGGAGCTGTTTTTT	CASSGALAGAGELFF
few	TRBV3-1	TRBJ2-6	TRBD2	17	TGTGCCAGCAGCCCAACTAGCGGGAGCTCTGGGGCCAACGTCCTGACTTTC	CASSPTSGSSGANVLTF
few	TRBV5-1	TRBJ2-1	TRBD2	15	TGCGCCAGCCATCTCGGACTAGCGGGTTACAATGAGCAGTTCTTC	CASHLGLAGYNEQFF
few	TRBV29-1	TRBJ1-1	-	13	TGCAGCGTCGGCTGGATGAGGGGAACTGAAGCTTTCTTT	CSVGWMRGTEAFF
few	TRBV20-1	TRBJ1-5	-	14	TGCAGTGCGCGGGACCCGTATAGCAATCAGCCCCAGCATTTT	CSARDPYSNQPQHF
-	TRBV7-2	TRBJ2-1	TRBD1	16	TGTGCCAGCAGCCAGGGGGTAGCGACCCACGGGGATGAGCAGTTCTTC	CASSQGVATHGDEQFF
many	TRBV29-1	TRBJ2-5	-	13	TGCAGCGTTGATTCAGGGGTTCAAGAGACCCAGTACTTC	CSVDSGVQETQYF